Listed below are T cell receptor beta chains from one sample, sequenced in a study of CD8+ T cells in alopecia areata. Assay: immunoSEQ multiplex PCR; the TCRdb copy retains only in-frame clones and omits some. The sample includes 110,000 or so clones, 56% of them seen just once. Sequenced here: CD4+ T cells sorted from blood, sampled at week 24, from a patient treated with tofacitinib. These receptors were taken from a human donor with alopecia areata. The conserved cysteine and the conserved F or W are not part of the CDR3 here. Each record gives: CDR3 protein, V gene, J gene.

CDR3: SLGTGGYGYT
V: TRBV29-1
J: TRBJ1-2

CDR3: SVGGFMYNEQF
V: TRBV29-1
J: TRBJ2-1

CDR3: ASSPPQRGLETQY
V: TRBV5-4
J: TRBJ2-5

CDR3: SAGRPDTQY
V: TRBV20-1
J: TRBJ2-3

CDR3: AWSVLGGTGELF
V: TRBV30
J: TRBJ2-2

CDR3: AWRLAGVNEQF
V: TRBV30
J: TRBJ2-1

CDR3: ASSQDEDLRGDYGYT
V: TRBV4-3
J: TRBJ1-2

CDR3: ASRAPGRNEQF
V: TRBV6-5
J: TRBJ2-1

CDR3: ASTWGGTASTDTQY
V: TRBV7-2
J: TRBJ2-3

CDR3: ASSPGGAETQY
V: TRBV7-9
J: TRBJ2-5

CDR3: ASSRKETQY
V: TRBV13
J: TRBJ2-5

CDR3: ASSAGQGASTEAF
V: TRBV7-2
J: TRBJ1-1

CDR3: AAGDDGYT
V: TRBV10-3
J: TRBJ1-2

CDR3: ASSRGQVLTSTDTQY
V: TRBV18
J: TRBJ2-3

CDR3: ASSLLGAEADTQY
V: TRBV5-1
J: TRBJ2-3

CDR3: ASSDGILPTYEQY
V: TRBV25-1
J: TRBJ2-7

CDR3: ASSPPGQGRDEQY
V: TRBV5-4
J: TRBJ2-7

CDR3: ATSKRPNSYEQY
V: TRBV15
J: TRBJ2-7

CDR3: ASGLTWGGNEQF
V: TRBV12-5
J: TRBJ2-1

CDR3: ASSLVGGYTL
V: TRBV7-2
J: TRBJ2-1

CDR3: ASSQDSGGLRTQY
V: TRBV4-3
J: TRBJ2-5

CDR3: ASSLMGQGETQY
V: TRBV5-1
J: TRBJ2-5

CDR3: AWSDWGRGDTQY
V: TRBV30
J: TRBJ2-3

CDR3: SVEQGLNYGYT
V: TRBV29-1
J: TRBJ1-2

CDR3: ASSTGTGGNYGYT
V: TRBV2
J: TRBJ1-2

CDR3: ATSREGFEQF
V: TRBV15
J: TRBJ2-1

CDR3: ASSFRDGTQY
V: TRBV27
J: TRBJ2-5

CDR3: ASQLSNTEAF
V: TRBV7-9
J: TRBJ1-1

CDR3: ASSPTRAGNEQF
V: TRBV7-2
J: TRBJ2-1

CDR3: ASSFRTSVETQY
V: TRBV5-5
J: TRBJ2-5

CDR3: ASTVGMNTEAF
V: TRBV2
J: TRBJ1-1

CDR3: ACQKGLAVTDTQY
V: TRBV30
J: TRBJ2-3

CDR3: ASSHSSQLAGIYNEQF
V: TRBV23-1
J: TRBJ2-1

CDR3: ASSPRPHSEQY
V: TRBV4-2
J: TRBJ2-7

CDR3: ASSPYQGIQY
V: TRBV18
J: TRBJ2-4

CDR3: ASSLGRTTDTQY
V: TRBV5-1
J: TRBJ2-3

CDR3: ASSSGQIANYGYT
V: TRBV7-2
J: TRBJ1-2

CDR3: ATSRDPLSGTYNEQF
V: TRBV15
J: TRBJ2-1

CDR3: AWSFGLGGNTDTQY
V: TRBV30
J: TRBJ2-3

CDR3: ASSPGNGETQY
V: TRBV7-9
J: TRBJ2-5

CDR3: ASSPGEQETQY
V: TRBV18
J: TRBJ2-5

CDR3: ASFTWGIDGELF
V: TRBV5-6
J: TRBJ2-2

CDR3: ASSSSPGRNSYEQY
V: TRBV27
J: TRBJ2-7